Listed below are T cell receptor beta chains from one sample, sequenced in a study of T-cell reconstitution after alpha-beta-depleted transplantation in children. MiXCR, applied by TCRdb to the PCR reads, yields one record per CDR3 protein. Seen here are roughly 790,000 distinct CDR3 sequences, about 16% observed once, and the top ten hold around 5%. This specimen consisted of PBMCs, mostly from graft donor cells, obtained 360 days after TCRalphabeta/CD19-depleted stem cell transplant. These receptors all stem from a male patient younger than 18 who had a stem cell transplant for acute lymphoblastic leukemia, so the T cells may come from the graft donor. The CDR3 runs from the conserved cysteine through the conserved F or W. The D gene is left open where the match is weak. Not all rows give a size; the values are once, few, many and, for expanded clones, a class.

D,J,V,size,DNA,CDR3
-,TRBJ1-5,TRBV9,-,TGTGCCAGCAGCGTACGGAGCAATCAGCCCCAGCATTTT,CASSVRSNQPQHF
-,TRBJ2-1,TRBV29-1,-,TGCAGCGTTGAAGATCGAGGATACCCCTCTCTTTACAATGAGCAGTTCTTC,CSVEDRGYPSLYNEQFF
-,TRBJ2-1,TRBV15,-,TGTGCCACCAGCAGACTTGGGGGGTTTATAGAAAAAAATGAGCAGTTCTTC,CATSRLGGFIEKNEQFF
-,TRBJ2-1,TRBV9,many,TGTGCCAGCAGCGTAGGCGACTCGATCCACACATATGAGCAGTTCTTC,CASSVGDSIHTYEQFF
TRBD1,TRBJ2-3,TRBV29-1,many,TGCAGCGTATTCCGGGACAGGGGACGAGATACGCAGTATTTT,CSVFRDRGRDTQYF
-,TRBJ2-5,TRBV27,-,TGTGCCAGCAGTTGGCAGGGCCAAGAGACCCAGTACTTC,CASSWQGQETQYF
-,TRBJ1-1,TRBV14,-,TGTGCCAGCAGCCCCGAACCGTTGGACACTGAAGCTTTCTTT,CASSPEPLDTEAFF
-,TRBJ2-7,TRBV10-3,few,TGTGCCATCAGACCTTTTTCACGGGACAACTACGAGCAGTACTTC,CAIRPFSRDNYEQYF
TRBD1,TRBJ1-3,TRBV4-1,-,TGCGCCAGCAGCCAAGAGGGGACAGGCCCTTTTCTTGGAAACACCATATATTTT,CASSQEGTGPFLGNTIYF
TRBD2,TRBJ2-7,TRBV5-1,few,TGCGCCAGCAGCACTACTAGCGTCAGCTCCTACGAGCAGTACTTC,CASSTTSVSSYEQYF
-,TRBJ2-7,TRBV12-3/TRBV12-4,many,TGTGCCAGCAGTTTAGCGTCGCCGGGCTACGAGCAGTACTTC,CASSLASPGYEQYF
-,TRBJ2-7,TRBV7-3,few,TGTGCCAGCAGCTACCGCGGAGGGGACCTCTACGAGCAGTACTTC,CASSYRGGDLYEQYF
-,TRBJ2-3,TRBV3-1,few,TGTGCCAGCTCAGGGAGGTGGGATACGCAGTATTTT,CASSGRWDTQYF
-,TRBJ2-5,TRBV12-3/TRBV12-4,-,TGTGCCAGCAGCGCCGTGGATCTGGGGACCCAGTACTTC,CASSAVDLGTQYF
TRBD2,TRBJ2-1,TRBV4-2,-,TGTGCCAGTGCCTCCGGGACTAGCGGGTTTAGCTCCTACAATGAGCAGTTCTTC,CASASGTSGFSSYNEQFF
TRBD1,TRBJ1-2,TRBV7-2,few,TGTGCCAGCAGCTTCTCCCCCGGGACAGGGGGCGCAAGTGGCTACACCTTC,CASSFSPGTGGASGYTF
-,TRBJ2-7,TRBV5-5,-,TGTGCCAGCAGCCCGGAAGGACTGATCTCCTACGAGCAGTACTTC,CASSPEGLISYEQYF
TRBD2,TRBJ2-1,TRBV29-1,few,TGCAGCGTTGAAGACGGACTAGCGGGATGGAATGAGCAGTTCTTC,CSVEDGLAGWNEQFF
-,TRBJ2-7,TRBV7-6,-,TGTGCCAGCAGCTTAGCGACCCCCGGGCTAGCGTTGATTTACGAGCAGTACTTC,CASSLATPGLALIYEQYF
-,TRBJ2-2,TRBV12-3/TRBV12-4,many,TGTGCCAGCAGCTTATCCGGGACTCGAAAGACCGGGGAGCTGTTTTTT,CASSLSGTRKTGELFF
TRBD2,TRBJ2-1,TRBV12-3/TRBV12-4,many,TGTGCCAGCACCTGGTGGACTAGCGGAACCTACAATGAGCAGTTCTTC,CASTWWTSGTYNEQFF
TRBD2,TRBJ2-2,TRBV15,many,TGTGCCACCAGCAGAGAGCGTACACTAGCGGGAGTATTCACCGGGGAGCTGTTTTTT,CATSRERTLAGVFTGELFF
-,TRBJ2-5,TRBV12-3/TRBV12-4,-,TGTGCCAGCAGTCGAAATACTGGAAGGTTTCAAGAGACCCAGTACTTC,CASSRNTGRFQETQYF
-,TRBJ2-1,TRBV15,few,TGTGCCACCAGCAGAGGGGCGGGCAACAATGAGCAGTTCTTC,CATSRGAGNNEQFF
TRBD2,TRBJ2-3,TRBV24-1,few,TGTGCCACCAGTGTGCGCCTAGCGGGAGGAGATACGCAGTATTTT,CATSVRLAGGDTQYF
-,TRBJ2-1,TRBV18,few,TGTGCCAGCTCACCTCCGTCCGCGTACAATGAGCAGTTCTTC,CASSPPSAYNEQFF
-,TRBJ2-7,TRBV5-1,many,TGCGCCAGCAGCTTGTTGGGGGCATTCGACGAGCAGTACTTC,CASSLLGAFDEQYF
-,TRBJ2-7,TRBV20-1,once,TGCAGTGGGGCGGCAAACGAGCAGTACTTC,CSGAANEQYF
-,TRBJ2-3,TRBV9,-,TGTGCCAGCAGCGTAGGTTTCCGGTCGAATGGAGTTGAAGATACGCAGTATTTT,CASSVGFRSNGVEDTQYF
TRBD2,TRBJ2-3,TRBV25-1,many,TGTGCCACCTCACCGCGGGAGACCGGCACAGATACGCAGTATTTT,CATSPRETGTDTQYF
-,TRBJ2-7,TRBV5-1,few,TGCGCCAGCAGCTGGATCGGGACGGAGGGGTACGAGCAGTACTTC,CASSWIGTEGYEQYF
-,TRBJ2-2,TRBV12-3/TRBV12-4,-,TGTGCCAGCAGTTTAATCGTCGGGGGAGAGACCGGGGAGCTGTTTTTT,CASSLIVGGETGELFF
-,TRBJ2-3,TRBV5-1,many,TGTGCCAGCAGCTTAGCGCACACAGATACGCAGTATTTT,CASSLAHTDTQYF